This T cell receptor (beta chain) came from a study of T cell repertoires in cytomegalovirus infection. TCRdb independently ran MiXCR on the reads; one entry per CDR3 protein. The repertoire has approximately 600,000 distinct CDR3 sequences, 40% of them found once; the top ten carry roughly 50%. Details on this clonotype: Its target is unknown.

The CDR3 consists of 16 residues. Trimming left V 0 bases short and J 0 bases short, with 11 bases between. Germline V gene sequence: CDR1 MGHDK, CDR2 SYGVNS. The gene calls are TRBV25-1 and TRBJ1-1; possible D gene TRBD1, 5 bases. The clonotype comes from a human donor in good health (CMV status not recorded). Some clones in this sample may be carry-over from other donors' samples. The material sequenced was cultured PBMCs, taken from culture after CMV antigen stimulation. The CDR3 nucleotides are TGTGCCAGCAGTGAATACGGAAGGGGAATGAACACTGAAGCTTTCTTT. Translation: CASSEYGRGMNTEAFF.